A selection of T cell receptor beta chains follows, all from one sample in a study of CD8+CD57+ T cells in acquired aplastic anemia. TCRdb ran MiXCR on the reads and lists one entry per CDR3 protein. This table holds 150,000 to 200,000 distinct CDR3 sequences, 45% to 60% found once. Material for sequencing was sorted CD4+, CD8+, or CD8+CD57+ T cells (not recorded which) from PBMCs. The receptors here all came from a human donor with aplastic anemia. The CDR3 runs from the conserved cysteine through the conserved F or W. D genes are given only for firm matches. The listing skips clone size in some rows; elsewhere it reads once, few, many or a size class.

d_call clone_size j_call v_call cdr3_aa cdr3_nt
. . TRBJ2-7 TRBV2 CASSEEFGATNEQYF TGTGCCAGCAGTGAAGAGTTTGGGGCTACGAACGAGCAGTACTTC
TRBD2 . TRBJ2-1 TRBV9 CASSSSTPGLAGVNEQFF TGTGCCAGCAGCTCATCTACCCCGGGACTAGCGGGAGTAAATGAGCAGTTCTTC
TRBD2 many TRBJ2-2 TRBV7-8 CASSHGTSGGVGELFF TGTGCCAGCAGCCACGGGACTAGCGGGGGGGTCGGGGAGCTGTTTTTT
. few TRBJ2-7 TRBV24-1 CATSDSDFAHEQYF TGTGCCACCAGTGATTCGGACTTCGCCCACGAGCAGTACTTC
TRBD1 . TRBJ1-1 TRBV14 CASSLSQGALNAEAFF TGTGCCAGCAGCCTGTCCCAGGGGGCCTTAAACGCTGAAGCTTTCTTT
TRBD1 few TRBJ1-1 TRBV19 CASGGQGTEAFF TGTGCCAGTGGGGGACAGGGGACTGAAGCTTTCTTT
TRBD1 . TRBJ2-3 TRBV2 CASTRDRGHGDTQYF TGTGCCAGCACCCGGGACAGGGGGCATGGAGATACGCAGTATTTT
TRBD1 . TRBJ1-1 TRBV11-3 CASSSGQGENTEAFF TGTGCCAGCAGCTCTGGACAGGGCGAGAACACTGAAGCTTTCTTT
. . TRBJ1-1 TRBV3-1 CASSQEGGGRAFF TGTGCCAGCAGCCAAGAGGGCGGGGGGCGAGCTTTCTTT
. many TRBJ1-2 TRBV5-1 CASSWGRDGDYGYTF TGCGCCAGCAGCTGGGGCCGGGACGGAGACTATGGCTACACCTTC
. . TRBJ2-7 TRBV5-4 CASSLGSLGEQYF TGTGCCAGCAGCTTGGGTAGTCTGGGCGAGCAGTACTTC
. many TRBJ1-2 TRBV2 CASSEALYSSYGYTF TGTGCCAGCAGTGAAGCGCTTTACAGCTCCTATGGCTACACCTTC
TRBD1 many TRBJ1-6 TRBV24-1 CAIQAGGVNNSPLHF TGTGCCATCCAAGCAGGGGGCGTGAATAATTCACCCCTCCACTTT
TRBD1 . TRBJ2-7 TRBV10-3 CAISGGQLSYEQYF TGTGCCATCAGTGGGGGACAGTTATCCTATGAGCAGTACTTC
. many TRBJ2-5 TRBV5-4 CASSLQSETQYF TGTGCCAGCAGCTTACAGTCAGAGACCCAGTACTTC
. many TRBJ1-5 TRBV19 CASSIGDQPQHF TGTGCCAGTAGTATTGGGGATCAGCCCCAGCATTTT
TRBD1 many TRBJ2-7 TRBV12-3/TRBV12-4 CASSFPGQGVYEQYF TGTGCCAGCAGTTTTCCGGGACAGGGGGTCTACGAGCAGTACTTC
. few TRBJ2-2 TRBV10-1 CASSEFGTTNTGELFF TGCGCCAGCAGTGAGTTCGGGACAACGAACACCGGGGAGCTGTTTTTT
. . TRBJ1-2 TRBV2 CASSDWRQNYGYTF TGTGCCAGCAGTGATTGGAGGCAGAACTATGGCTACACCTTC
. many TRBJ1-1 TRBV4-2 CASSLDSANTEAFF TGTGCCAGCAGCCTCGATTCGGCTAACACTGAAGCTTTCTTT
TRBD2 many TRBJ2-5 TRBV24-1 CATSDRGGGQETQYF TGTGCCACCAGTGATCGGGGGGGGGGCCAAGAGACCCAGTACTTC
. . TRBJ2-1 TRBV11-3 CASSLDGENEQVF TGTGCCAGCAGCTTAGACGGAGAGAATGAGCAGGTCTTC
. . TRBJ2-1 TRBV2 CASSVRYNEQFF TGTGCCAGCAGTGTCAGGTACAATGAGCAGTTCTTC
TRBD2 . TRBJ2-3 TRBV6-1 CASSSPAGGSPDTQYF TGTGCCAGCAGCTCTCCAGCGGGGGGTAGCCCAGATACGCAGTATTTT
. . TRBJ1-4 TRBV29-1 CSVVAQDEKLFF TGCAGCGTTGTAGCACAGGATGAAAAACTGTTTTTT
. many TRBJ1-5 TRBV12-3/TRBV12-4 CASSIRQGKGQPQHF TGTGCCAGCAGCATCCGCCAGGGGAAAGGTCAGCCCCAGCATTTT
. few TRBJ2-6 TRBV5-6 CASSSPFGLSGANVLTF TGTGCCAGCAGCTCACCGTTCGGGCTCTCTGGGGCCAACGTCCTGACTTTC
. few TRBJ2-3 TRBV15 CATSDGPGQTDTQYF TGTGCCACCAGTGATGGCCCGGGACAAACAGATACGCAGTATTTT
. many TRBJ2-1 TRBV5-5 CASSLDYNEQFF TGTGCCAGCAGCCTTGACTACAATGAGCAGTTCTTC
. . TRBJ1-5 TRBV6-1 CASSEANPGYGNQPRHF TGTGCCAGCAGTGAAGCAAATCCGGGTTATGGCAATCAGCCCCGGCATTTT
TRBD1 many TRBJ1-2 TRBV20-1 CSAKRRGQGDYGYTF TGCAGTGCGAAGCGACGGGGACAGGGGGACTATGGCTACACCTTC
TRBD1 . TRBJ1-2 TRBV9 CASEDRAWGYTF TGTGCCAGCGAAGACAGGGCTTGGGGCTACACCTTC
TRBD2 . TRBJ2-7 TRBV2 CASSWEGSSYEQYF TGTGCCAGCTCATGGGAGGGGAGTTCCTACGAGCAGTACTTC
TRBD2 . TRBJ2-2 TRBV19 CASSPYGAAGGPMRLFF TGTGCCAGTAGTCCCTACGGGGCAGCGGGAGGGCCTATGCGGCTGTTTTTT
TRBD1 few TRBJ2-3 TRBV15 CATSISPGQGSDTQYF TGTGCCACCAGCATATCGCCGGGACAGGGGTCAGATACGCAGTATTTT
. . TRBJ1-1 TRBV5-6 CASSFVGSTEAFF TGTGCCAGCAGCTTTGTGGGGAGCACTGAAGCTTTCTTT
TRBD1 . TRBJ1-5 TRBV19 CASTTGGTTTYSNQPQHF TGTGCCAGTACTACAGGGGGCACCACTACTTATAGCAATCAGCCCCAGCATTTT
. . TRBJ1-1 TRBV6-5 CASSYAGRNTEAFF TGTGCCAGCAGTTACGCTGGGAGGAACACTGAAGCTTTCTTT
. . TRBJ1-1 TRBV10-3 CAIANGGFTEAFF TGTGCCATCGCAAACGGAGGGTTTACTGAAGCTTTCTTT
. few TRBJ1-2 TRBV20-1 CSGAGLNNYGYTF TGCAGTGGAGCAGGGTTGAATAACTATGGCTACACCTTC